The rows below give T cell receptor beta chains drawn from one sample of a study of CD8 T cells in ankylosing spondylitis. Each CDR3 protein gets one entry after TCRdb re-called the 5' RACE reads with MiXCR. The sample consists of tens of thousands of distinct CDR3 sequences, approximately 10% of them appearing once. Sequences were obtained from blood, either unsorted or a sorted T cell fraction (not recorded which). These receptors came from a male donor with ankylosing spondylitis or in good health (not recorded which). The CDR3 runs from the conserved cysteine through the conserved F or W. A D gene is named only where the DNA matches it firmly. Size is omitted from some rows. Given values are once, few, many or a class for expanded clones.

j_call	d_call	clone_size	v_call	cdr3_nt	cdr3_aa
TRBJ1-2	NA	NA	TRBV12-3/TRBV12-4	TGTGCCAGTAGACCCGGGACGGGGAACTATGGCTACACCTTC	CASRPGTGNYGYTF
TRBJ2-3	TRBD1	NA	TRBV5-1	TGCGCCAGCAGTTCCAGACAGGGGGTCAGCACAGATACGCAGTATTTT	CASSSRQGVSTDTQYF
TRBJ2-7	TRBD1	many	TRBV12-3/TRBV12-4	TGTGCCAGCAGTCTCGTCCTACCGGGACAGGGTAAGGGCGAGCAGTACTTC	CASSLVLPGQGKGEQYF
TRBJ1-1	NA	many	TRBV29-1	TGCAGCGTTGATATAAGGGGTTCAGCTTTCTTT	CSVDIRGSAFF
TRBJ1-1	NA	many	TRBV19	TGTGCCACCTGGGCATTGGGGGCGAAGAACACTGAAGCTTTCTTT	CATWALGAKNTEAFF
TRBJ2-1	TRBD2	many	TRBV12-3/TRBV12-4	TGTGCCAGCAGGGGGCTAGCGGGGAGCTCCTACAATGAGCAGTTCTTC	CASRGLAGSSYNEQFF
TRBJ2-1	NA	many	TRBV5-5	TGTGCCAGCAGCTCTGACGGAGGGGGGAACAATGAGCAGTTCTTC	CASSSDGGGNNEQFF
TRBJ1-1	NA	many	TRBV4-1	TGCGCCAGCAGCCAAGGGCGGGTCGACAAAAAGAACACTGAAGCTTTCTTT	CASSQGRVDKKNTEAFF
TRBJ2-7	NA	many	TRBV20-1	TGCAGTGCTCCATCCCGTTGGGGCTTAGGTTCCTACGAGCAGTACTTC	CSAPSRWGLGSYEQYF
TRBJ2-2	TRBD2	NA	TRBV3-1	TGTGCCAGCAGCCGCCAAGGGACTAAAAAAACCGGGGAGCTGTTTTTT	CASSRQGTKKTGELFF
TRBJ2-5	TRBD1	many	TRBV5-1	TGCGCCAGCACCCGGACAGGGGGCTTCACTGGAAAGACCCAGTACTTC	CASTRTGGFTGKTQYF
TRBJ1-1	NA	many	TRBV6-1	TGTGCCAGCAGCTCCCTCCTGACAGTTGGGAACACTGAAGCTTTCTTT	CASSSLLTVGNTEAFF
TRBJ2-3	NA	many	TRBV25-1	TGTGCCAGCAGTCGTACAGACGTAAGGGATACGCAGTATTTT	CASSRTDVRDTQYF
TRBJ2-2	NA	many	TRBV10-3	TGTGCCCTAGGGTCTGGGACCGGGGAGCTGTTTTTT	CALGSGTGELFF
TRBJ2-1	NA	few	TRBV10-3	TGTGCCATCAGGGCGCGCAATGAGCAGTTCTTC	CAIRARNEQFF
TRBJ2-3	TRBD1	few	TRBV5-1	TGCGCCAGCAGGCCAACAGGGGGTGAGACAGATACGCAGTATTTT	CASRPTGGETDTQYF
TRBJ2-6	NA	many	TRBV5-1	TGCGCCAGCAGCCAGGGCTCCTCTGGGGCCAACGTCCTGACTTTC	CASSQGSSGANVLTF
TRBJ2-1	NA	NA	TRBV6-1	TGTGCCAGCAGTGGACAAAATAGGGGGAGCGCCTACAATGAGCAGTTCTTC	CASSGQNRGSAYNEQFF
TRBJ2-3	TRBD1	many	TRBV12-3/TRBV12-4	TGTGCCAGCAGTCCCGGGACAGGGGACACAGATACGCAGTATTTT	CASSPGTGDTDTQYF
TRBJ1-6	NA	NA	TRBV11-2	TGTGCCAGCAGCTTAGTCGGGAACTCACCCCTCCACTTT	CASSLVGNSPLHF
TRBJ1-2	NA	many	TRBV5-1	TGCGCCAGCAGCAACGGAAAGTATGGCTACACCTTC	CASSNGKYGYTF
TRBJ1-1	TRBD1	NA	TRBV4-2	TGTGCCAGCAGCCAAGGGGCAGGGGGCAAGACTGAAGCTTTCTTT	CASSQGAGGKTEAFF
TRBJ2-5	NA	few	TRBV2	TGTGCCAGCAGGCGGGGCAAAGAGACCCAGTACTTC	CASRRGKETQYF
TRBJ1-5	TRBD1	many	TRBV5-5	TGTGCCAGCACGGCAACAGGGGAGGGGAATCAGCCCCAGCATTTT	CASTATGEGNQPQHF
TRBJ2-1	NA	many	TRBV4-2	TGTGCCAGCAGCCAAGTAAAGGCCGCGAGGGGTGAGCAGTTCTTC	CASSQVKAARGEQFF
TRBJ1-5	TRBD1	few	TRBV11-2	TGTGCCAGCAGTTCACAGGGGTTGAGCAATCAGCCCCAGCATTTT	CASSSQGLSNQPQHF
TRBJ2-7	NA	NA	TRBV7-2	TGTGCCAGCAGCTTCGGGCAGAGGGGCTCCTACGAGCAGTACTTC	CASSFGQRGSYEQYF
TRBJ2-3	TRBD1	many	TRBV12-3/TRBV12-4	TGTGCCAGCAGCCCACGACAGGGGATGGCAGATACGCAGTATTTT	CASSPRQGMADTQYF
TRBJ2-2	NA	few	TRBV5-1	TGCGCCAGCAGCTTGCGGGCAGGTGCCGACACCGGGGAGCTGTTTTTT	CASSLRAGADTGELFF
TRBJ2-7	TRBD1	NA	TRBV12-3/TRBV12-4	TGTGCCAGCAGTATCCTACAGGGGGCGGGCTGGGAGCAGTACTTC	CASSILQGAGWEQYF
TRBJ2-7	NA	many	TRBV12-3/TRBV12-4	TGTGCCAGCAGTCCGCCTTTGATGGGGGCCTCCTACGAGCAGTACTTC	CASSPPLMGASYEQYF
TRBJ2-7	TRBD2	many	TRBV6-5	TGTGCCAGCAGTTACCCGGGGGGACGTCAGTACTTC	CASSYPGGRQYF
TRBJ1-5	NA	NA	TRBV5-1	TGCGTCAGCAGCTTGGGTTCTAATCAGCCCCAGCATTTT	CVSSLGSNQPQHF
TRBJ2-2	TRBD1	many	TRBV6-1	TGTGCCAGCAAAACAGGCAGGGGGTCCGGGGAGCTGTTTTTT	CASKTGRGSGELFF
TRBJ1-2	NA	few	TRBV6-1	TGTGCCAGCAGTGACGTCCTAGGTGGAGGCTACACCTTC	CASSDVLGGGYTF
TRBJ1-5	TRBD1	many	TRBV2	TGTGCCAGCAGTGCGGGGACAGGGGGCAATCAGCCCCAGCATTTT	CASSAGTGGNQPQHF
TRBJ2-3	TRBD1	few	TRBV11-2	TGTGCCAGCAGCTTAGGAACGGGACAGAACACAGATACGCAGTATTTT	CASSLGTGQNTDTQYF
TRBJ1-5	TRBD1	few	TRBV5-6	TGTGCCAGCAGCTTGGGGACAGGGGGCGCGTATCAGCCCCAGCATTTT	CASSLGTGGAYQPQHF
TRBJ2-6	NA	many	TRBV12-3/TRBV12-4	TGTGCCAGCAGTTTTTGGGGGAAAGCTGGGGCCAACGTCCTGACTTTC	CASSFWGKAGANVLTF
TRBJ2-7	NA	NA	TRBV20-1	TGCAGTGCTTCCCCCTCCGTCGGGGCCCGAGGGGTTTACTTC	CSASPSVGARGVYF
TRBJ2-7	NA	once	TRBV3-1	TGTACCAGCAGCCAGGCCTCCCGGTCGAGCTACGAGCAGTACTTC	CTSSQASRSSYEQYF
TRBJ1-2	TRBD1	medium-sized	TRBV12-3/TRBV12-4	TGTGCCAGCACCATACCGGGACAGGGATTTGGCTACACCTTC	CASTIPGQGFGYTF